This entry describes one T cell receptor (beta chain). This entry is derived from a study of blood T cells in healthy people across ages. Background on the study: Capturing about one barcoded beta molecule per two T cells was achieved by template switching.

Per individual sample, total RNA of at least 6 micrograms was extracted. Trimming took 1 base from V and 7 from J, leaving 17 bases between them. Germline V gene sequence: CDR1 SGHTA, CDR2 FQGNSA. This CDR3 region has 16 residues. The authors ran a second PCR of roughly 6 to 12 cycles using a sample-barcoded 5' primer and a J-beta primer mix. TCRdb ran MiXCR on the 5' RACE reads and lists one entry per CDR3 protein. The table records 800,000 to 1,300,000 distinct CDR3 sequences, 20% to 25% of them present only once. These same data were also listed under a study on T cells of mothers and their children. From that report: A few mothers and their six children, all healthy Caucasians, donated. Mothers yielded over 8 million CDR3 reads, children 3 million to 3.5 million each.

The sequencing sample was made of blood. This rearrangement joins TRBV7-2 to TRBJ2-1, with D tentatively TRBD1 (6 bases). This receptor was obtained from a girl aged 2 to 9 in good health. CDR3 sequence (DNA): TGTGCCAGCAGCTTAGAGTACAGGGCAATAAGAAATGAGCAGTTCTTC. It codes for CASSLEYRAIRNEQFF.